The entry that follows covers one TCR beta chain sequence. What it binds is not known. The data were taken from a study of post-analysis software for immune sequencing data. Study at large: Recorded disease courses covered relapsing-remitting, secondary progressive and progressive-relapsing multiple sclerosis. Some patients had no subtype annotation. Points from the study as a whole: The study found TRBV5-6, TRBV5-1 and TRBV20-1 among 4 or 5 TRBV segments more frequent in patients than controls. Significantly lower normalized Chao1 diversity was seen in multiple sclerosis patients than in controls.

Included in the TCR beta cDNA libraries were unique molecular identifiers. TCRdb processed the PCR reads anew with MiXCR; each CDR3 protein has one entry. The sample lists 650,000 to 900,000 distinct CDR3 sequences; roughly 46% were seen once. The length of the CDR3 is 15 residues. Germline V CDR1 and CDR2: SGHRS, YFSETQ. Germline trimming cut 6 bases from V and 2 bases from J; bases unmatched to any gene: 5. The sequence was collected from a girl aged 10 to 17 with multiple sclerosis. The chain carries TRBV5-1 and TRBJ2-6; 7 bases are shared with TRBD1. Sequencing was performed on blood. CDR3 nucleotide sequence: TGCGCCAGCACCCCAGGGGGAACTGGGGCCAACGTCCTGACTTTC. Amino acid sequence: CASTPGGTGANVLTF.